The 23 T cell receptor beta chains below all came from one sample that was sequenced in a study of T cell responses to AZD1222 COVID-19 vaccine. Libraries were prepared by immunoSEQ multiplex PCR; TCRdb keeps only in-frame clonotypes and omits some of them. The table records about 190,000 clones, more than 80% of them present only once. The sample consisted of peripheral blood, taken on day 0 of AZD1222 vaccination. The receptors shown here come from an adult in good health.

The CDR3 loop reads CASSVAGTGGREETQYF. CDR3 coding DNA: TGTGCCAGCAGCGTAGCTGGGACAGGGGGTCGGGAGGAGACCCAGTACTTC. This sequence joins TRBV9 and TRBJ2-5; 11 positions agree with TRBD1. The CDR3 has 17 residues. V lost 0 bases, J lost 5 bases, and 9 bases stayed unmatched. Per germline, CDR1 SGDLS and CDR2 YYNGEE.

The gene calls are TRBV19 and TRBJ2-2, with D possibly TRBD2 on 6 matching bases. Germline V gives CDR1 LNHDA, CDR2 SQIVND (reference sequence). The V end lost 6 bases, the J end lost 6 bases, and 11 bases lay between the germline ends. This CDR3 contains 13 residues. CDR3 sequence (DNA): TGTGCCAGTAGCCCGGGCGGGGCCGGGGAGCTGTTTTTT. It specifies CASSPGGAGELFF.

The chain employs TRBV19 and TRBJ2-3; TRBD2 matches 12 bases. CDR3 length: 16 residues. Germline V gives CDR1 LNHDA, CDR2 SQIVND (reference sequence). Unmatched junction bases numbered 5, after V lost 5 bases and J lost 2 bases. The CDR3 region is CASSPGTSGYTDTQYF. CDR3 in DNA: TGTGCCAGTAGTCCAGGGACTAGCGGGTACACAGATACGCAGTATTTT.

The chain has TRBV28 and TRBJ1-1; D uncertain. Trimming left V 1 base short and J 5 bases short, with 11 bases between. CDR3 size: 14 residues. CDR1 is MDHEN and CDR2 is SYDVKM in the germline V gene. The chain's CDR3 is CASSLFSGTTEAFF. DNA for the CDR3: TGTGCCAGCAGTTTATTTTCAGGTACGACTGAAGCTTTCTTT. Full variable domain (missing parts from reference TRBV28 and TRBJ1-1): DVKVTQSSRYLVKRTGEKVFLECVQDMDHENMFWYRQDPGLGLRLIYFSYDVKMKEKGDIPEGYSVSREKKERFSLILESASTNQTSMYLCASSLFSGTTEAFFGQGTRLTVV.

The sample holds one count of this clone. The CDR3 sequence: CASSPDGHSNQPQHF. CDR3 DNA: TGTGCCAGCTCACCAGACGGTCATAGCAATCAGCCCCAGCATTTT. V and J are TRBV18 and TRBJ1-5, with D unresolved. Germline V lookup: CDR1 KGHSH, CDR2 LQKENI. There are 15 residues in the CDR3. The V and J ends lost 2 bases and 0 bases respectively, with 8 bases between them.

The V and J genes are TRBV7-8 and TRBJ1-1, with 7 bases aligning to TRBD1. This CDR3 spans 14 amino acids. The germline gives CDR1 SGHVS, CDR2 FQNEAQ. V lost 5 bases, J lost 4 bases, and 7 bases stayed unmatched. The CDR3 region is CASSRDRAPTEAFF. The CDR3 DNA reads as TGTGCCAGCAGCAGAGACAGGGCTCCCACTGAAGCTTTCTTT.

This sequence joins TRBV27 and TRBJ2-7, with D possibly TRBD2 on 5 matching bases. Trimming pared 2 bases from V and 0 bases from J, leaving 20 bases between. This CDR3 has 18 amino acids. Per germline, CDR1 MNHEY and CDR2 SMNVEV (reference sequence). The CDR3 DNA follows: TGTGCCAGCAGTTTACGGGCCCCATTAGCGACCGGCTCCTACGAGCAGTACTTC. Translated: CASSLRAPLATGSYEQYF.

The chain couples TRBV5-1 to TRBJ1-2, with a tentative D call TRBD1 (5 bases). The CDR3 is 13 residues long. Trimming cost V 5 bases and J 8 bases, with 16 bases left between them. Germline V gives CDR1 SGHRS, CDR2 YFSETQ. DNA of the CDR3: TGCGCCAGCAGTGTGATCGGGGCCGGGGGCTACACCTTC. Protein product: CASSVIGAGGYTF.

The chain couples TRBV5-6 to TRBJ2-5; D not resolved. Trimming took 4 bases from V and 2 from J, leaving 15 bases between them. The V gene's germline CDR1 is SGHDT and CDR2 YYEEEE. The CDR3 spans 15 residues. Here the CDR3 reads CASSPRGGRQETQYF. The CDR3, as DNA: TGTGCCAGCAGCCCACGCGGTGGAAGGCAAGAGACCCAGTACTTC. The full variable domain, completed using reference TRBV5-6 and TRBJ2-5, is DAGVTQSPTHLIKTRGQQVTLRCSPKSGHDTVSWYQQALGQGPQFIFQYYEEEERQRGNFPDRFSGHQFPNYSSELNVNALLLGDSALYLCASSPRGGRQETQYFGPGTRLLVL.

The chain couples TRBV2 to TRBJ2-7, with a tentative D call TRBD2 (5 bases). CDR1 SNHLY and CDR2 FYNNEI come from the germline V gene. The CDR3 is made up of 17 amino acids. Trimming took 4 bases from V and 2 from J, leaving 21 bases between them. The CDR3 DNA is TGTGCCAGCAGTGCCGGTGGTTTTACGGGAACAACCTACGAGCAGTACGTC. Its translation is CASSAGGFTGTTYEQYV.

This rearrangement joins TRBV28 to TRBJ1-2; D is undetermined. Deletions cut 2 bases from V and 6 bases from J, with 22 bases between. Germline V gene lookup returns CDR1 MDHEN and CDR2 SYDVKM. This CDR3 is 17 amino acids long. The CDR3 region has the DNA TGTGCCAGCAGTTTAATTCTGTGGGTTCTCTTAGTTGATGGCTACACCTTC. Translating gives CASSLILWVLLVDGYTF.

The table lists this clone with a count of one. This rearrangement joins TRBV6-5 to TRBJ2-1, with 11 bases fitting TRBD2. The V gene end was trimmed by 4 bases and the J gene end by 6 bases; junction bases not matched to a gene: 5. The V gene's germline CDR1 is MNHEY and CDR2 SVGAGI. The length of the CDR3 is 15 residues. The CDR3 DNA is TGTGCCAGCAGTTGGGGGACTAGCGGTGGCAATGAGCAGTTCTTC. Translated: CASSWGTSGGNEQFF.

J is TRBJ1-4 and V is TRBV5-6, with D perhaps matching TRBD1 (5 bases). The CDR3 spans 13 residues. Trimming took 5 bases from V and 8 from J, leaving 13 bases between them. The germline gives CDR1 SGHDT, CDR2 YYEEEE. CDR3 sequence: CASSSQGREKLFF. CDR3 sequence (DNA): TGTGCCAGCAGTTCTCAGGGTCGCGAAAAACTGTTTTTT. The complete variable domain, with remaining parts taken from reference TRBV5-6 and TRBJ1-4, reads DAGVTQSPTHLIKTRGQQVTLRCSPKSGHDTVSWYQQALGQGPQFIFQYYEEEERQRGNFPDRFSGHQFPNYSSELNVNALLLGDSALYLCASSSQGREKLFFGSGTQLSVL.

The rearrangement joins TRBV6-6 to TRBJ1-6; TRBD1 matches at 7 bases. Trimming removed 8 bases from V and 7 bases from J; junction bases left unmatched: 8. This CDR3 has 14 amino acids. Germline V CDR1 and CDR2: MNHNY, SVGAGI (reference sequence). CDR3 sequence (DNA): TGTGCCAGCCGAAGTGGGACAGAGAATTCACCCCTCCACTTT. Amino acid sequence: CASRSGTENSPLHF.

V and J are TRBV5-4 and TRBJ2-7; D is unresolved. V lost 4 bases and J 2 bases, leaving 16 bases between the germline ends. Looked up from germline, CDR1 is SGHNT and CDR2 is YYREEE (reference sequence). The CDR3 has 15 residues. In DNA, the CDR3 is TGTGCCAGCAGCGTAGGGTCCTCTCTGCCCTACGAGCAGTACTTC. Amino acids: CASSVGSSLPYEQYF.

This clone was observed a single time. The chain links TRBV3-1 (or the pseudogene TRBV3-2) to TRBJ1-2, with D perhaps matching TRBD1 (6 bases). The CDR3 totals 14 residues. Trimming removed 3 bases from V and 4 bases from J, with 12 bases in between. Germline loops: CDR1 LGHDT, CDR2 YNNKEL (reference sequence). This chain's CDR3 is CASSHRTEIYGYTF. Here the CDR3 DNA reads TGTGCCAGCAGCCATAGGACAGAAATCTATGGCTACACCTTC.

This chain joins TRBV24-1 and TRBJ1-2; 9 nucleotides agree with TRBD1. Per the germline V gene, CDR1 is KGHDR and CDR2 is SFDVKD. CDR3 length: 15 amino acids. The junction had 3 bases not matched to a gene; V was cut back by 3 bases and J by 2 bases. As DNA, the CDR3 is TGTGCCACCAGTGATCCGGGACAGGGAAACTATGGCTACACCTTC. The encoded protein is CATSDPGQGNYGYTF.

The V gene is TRBV27, the J gene TRBJ1-6; no reliable D call. V shed 5 bases and J shed 9 bases, with 14 bases lying between them. CDR1 and CDR2 (germline): MNHEY, SMNVEV (reference sequence). The CDR3 loop spans 14 amino acids. This CDR3 reads CASSNAYGASPLHF. CDR3 sequence (DNA): TGTGCCAGCAGTAACGCTTATGGAGCTTCACCCCTCCACTTT.

The J gene is TRBJ1-1, the V gene TRBV27, with TRBD1 matching 9 bases. The V and J ends lost 3 bases and 4 bases, in that order; junction bases with no gene match: 6. The CDR3 is 15 amino acids. Germline values: CDR1 MNHEY, CDR2 SMNVEV (reference sequence). The CDR3 DNA sequence: TGTGCCAGCAGTTTGTCACAGGGGGCGATCACTGAAGCTTTCTTT. It yields the protein CASSLSQGAITEAFF.

This clone showed up just a few times. The V gene is TRBV7-9, the J gene TRBJ2-5; D ambiguous. V shed 1 base and J shed 5 bases, with 11 bases lying between them. Germline values: CDR1 SEHNR, CDR2 FQNEAQ (reference sequence). There are 14 residues in the CDR3. The CDR3 DNA sequence: TGTGCCAGCAGCTTAGTTGGGGTCGGGGAGACCCAGTACTTC. This codes for CASSLVGVGETQYF.

The chain carries TRBV6-5 and TRBJ1-1; a possible D gene is TRBD1 (6 bases). CDR1 and CDR2 (germline): MNHEY, SVGAGI. This CDR3 contains 14 residues. V was clipped by 5 bases and J by 3 bases, with 13 bases between them. Here the CDR3 DNA reads TGTGCCAGCAGTCGGGACAATCTGGACACTGAAGCTTTCTTT. It yields the protein CASSRDNLDTEAFF.

The CDR3 is CAISESGGASSYEQYF. CDR3 DNA: TGTGCCATCAGTGAGTCTGGCGGGGCGTCATCCTACGAGCAGTACTTC. The chain carries TRBV10-3 and TRBJ2-7, with D possibly matching TRBD2 (6 bases). The germline CDR1 and CDR2 sequences are ENHRY and SYGVKD. Trimming removed 0 bases from V and 1 base from J, with 13 bases in between. This CDR3 is 16 amino acids long.

The gene calls are TRBV5-1 and TRBJ2-7; D unresolved. This CDR3 has 12 residues. V shed 0 bases and J shed 7 bases, with 8 bases lying between them. The germline gives CDR1 SGHRS, CDR2 YFSETQ. The CDR3 DNA is TGCGCCAGCAGCTTGGAGGGTTTGGAGCAGTACGTC. Protein product: CASSLEGLEQYV.